These 24 T cell receptor beta chains came from one sample sequenced in a study of blood T cell repertoires in COVID-19. Clones were sequenced by immunoSEQ multiplex PCR, and TCRdb holds only the in-frame ones, with some missing. The profile covers some 200,000 clones, with around 82% appearing a single time and under 6.5% taken by the ten largest. Sequenced: PBMCs or T cells enriched from blood (not recorded which). Receptor source: a woman aged 60-70 years with acute COVID-19.

The genes are TRBV7-9 and TRBJ2-5; 11 bases map to TRBD1. The CDR3 length is 19 residues. Trimming took 1 base from V and 3 from J; bases not matched to a gene: 13. Germline V gene lookup returns CDR1 SEHNR and CDR2 FQNEAQ (reference sequence). The DNA for the CDR3 is TGTGCCAGCAGCTTAGGGACAGGGGGCTGGAGTAGGAGAGAAGAGACCCAGTACTTC. Translating gives CASSLGTGGWSRREETQYF.

This chain links TRBV10-3 with TRBJ2-7; D is perhaps TRBD1 (6 bases). The CDR3 has 14 residues. The V gene lost 6 bases and the J gene lost 0 bases, with 12 bases spanning the gap. From germline, CDR1 is ENHRY and CDR2 SYGVKD. The CDR3 here is CAIRGDTRSYEQYF. The CDR3 DNA is TGTGCCATCAGGGGGGACACCCGCTCCTACGAGCAGTACTTC.

The chain employs TRBV6-2 or TRBV6-3 and TRBJ1-1; D unresolved. This CDR3 contains 16 residues. The germline CDR1 and CDR2 sequences are MNHEY and SVGEGT. The V end lost 2 bases, the J end lost 4 bases, and 17 bases lay between the germline ends. The CDR3 bases are TGTGCCAGCAGTTACGGCTACGCGACACGTAGCACTGAAGCTTTCTTT. Protein sequence: CASSYGYATRSTEAFF.

The J gene is TRBJ2-3, the V gene TRBV4-2, with TRBD2 identical over 10 bases. Trimming cost V 5 bases and J 0 bases; bases outside gene matches: 5. This CDR3 spans 16 amino acids. Germline loops: CDR1 LGHNA, CDR2 YNFKEQ. For the CDR3, the DNA is TGTGCCAGCAGCACACGGACTAGCGGAAGCACAGATACGCAGTATTTT. Translation gives CASSTRTSGSTDTQYF.

The gene calls are TRBV6-5 and TRBJ2-3, with 9 bases aligning to TRBD2. CDR3 length: 14 residues. Germline CDR1 MNHEY, CDR2 SVGAGI. The DNA of the CDR3 is TGTGCAGCTGGTAGCGGGAGTCGCACAGATACGCAGTATTTT. Translation gives CAAGSGSRTDTQYF.

The sample holds a few counts of this clone. The CDR3 loop is CAWRASGNTIYF. The CDR3 DNA sequence: TGTGCCTGGAGGGCTTCTGGAAACACCATATATTTT. The chain recombines TRBV30 with TRBJ1-3, with D unresolved. The germline CDR1 and CDR2 sequences are GTSNPN and SVGIG (reference sequence). This CDR3 spans 12 amino acids. V lost 3 bases, J lost 1 base, and 4 bases lay in between.

The rearrangement joins TRBV5-4 to TRBJ2-1, with 7 bases matching TRBD1. The V segment lost 4 bases and the J segment 0 bases; nucleotides outside the gene matches: 4. The CDR3 is 15 amino acids. Looked up from germline, CDR1 is SGHNT and CDR2 is YYREEE (reference sequence). CDR3 coding DNA: TGTGCCAGCAGCACGACAGGGCGCTCCTACAATGAGCAGTTCTTC. Its translation is CASSTTGRSYNEQFF.

CDR3 nucleotides: TGTGCCAGCAGCCAAGATCAGGGCTTATGGAATGAGCAGTTCTTC. Amino acid sequence: CASSQDQGLWNEQFF. The J gene is TRBJ2-1, the V gene TRBV3-1 (or the pseudogene TRBV3-2), with D maybe TRBD1 (5 bases). The CDR3 extends over 15 amino acids. Germline-derived CDR1 and CDR2 are LGHDT and YNNKEL (reference sequence). The V end was cut by 0 bases, the J end by 7 bases, with 13 bases between.

This chain links TRBV23-1 with TRBJ1-4, with D tentatively TRBD1 (6 bases). TRBV23-1 is noted as an ORF with a role that remains uncertain. The V end was cut by 0 bases, the J end by 6 bases, with 23 bases between. CDR3 length: 19 residues. The CDR3 DNA follows: TGCGCCAGCAGTCAATCCCGGCCAGGGGCCCTCGGAATTTATGAAAAACTGTTTTTT. Protein product: CASSQSRPGALGIYEKLFF.

The J gene is TRBJ1-4, the V gene TRBV4-2, with D hard to call. Germline CDR1 LGHNA, CDR2 YNFKEQ. Trimming shortened V by 4 bases and J by 2 bases, and 17 bases separated the two germline ends. CDR3 length equals 17 residues. The DNA for the CDR3 is TGTGCCAGCAGCCTGGGCCAAGAGCCCCTCACTAATGAAAAACTGTTTTTT. Translation gives CASSLGQEPLTNEKLFF.

This rearrangement joins TRBV7-2 to TRBJ1-6, with TRBD1 as a possible D gene (6 bases). The CDR3 loop spans 14 amino acids. Germline lookup yields CDR1 SGHTA and CDR2 FQGNSA. V was clipped by 3 bases and J by 10 bases, with 13 bases between them. The CDR3, as DNA: TGTGCCAGCAGCTTTTCCAGGGGAGTATCACCCCTCCACTTT. This gives the protein CASSFSRGVSPLHF.

The CDR3 region has the DNA TGTGCCAGCTCACCATTACTAGCGGGAGGGCATCACGAGCAGTACTTC. This translates into CASSPLLAGGHHEQYF. The J gene is TRBJ2-7, the V gene TRBV18; 13 positions agree with TRBD2. The CDR3 totals 16 residues. The J segment lost 5 bases and the V segment lost 2 bases, leaving 6 bases of the junction unmatched. Per germline, CDR1 KGHSH and CDR2 LQKENI.

The chain has TRBV4-2 and TRBJ2-7; D is perhaps TRBD2 (6 bases). The germline gives CDR1 LGHNA, CDR2 YNFKEQ. The CDR3 length is 14 residues. Deletions cut 4 bases from V and 2 bases from J, with 12 bases between. The DNA for the CDR3 is TGTGCCAGCAGCCCGGGACTGGGTGCCTACGAGCAGTACTTC. This translates into CASSPGLGAYEQYF.

The rearrangement joins TRBV5-4 to TRBJ1-1; D possibly corresponds to TRBD1 (6 bases). This CDR3 has 14 amino acids. Germline loops: CDR1 SGHNT, CDR2 YYREEE (reference sequence). V dropped 2 bases and J dropped 0 bases, with 8 bases sitting between them. The CDR3 sequence: CASSLQGVNTEAFF. CDR3 nucleotides: TGTGCCAGCAGCTTACAGGGCGTGAACACTGAAGCTTTCTTT.

This chain joins TRBV6-5 and TRBJ1-2, with a possible D match to TRBD1 (5 bases). The germline V and J ends were trimmed by 4 bases and 4 bases, with 7 bases remaining between them. The germline CDR1 and CDR2 sequences are MNHEY and SVGAGI. The CDR3 spans 12 residues. CDR3 residues: CASSSTGYGYTF. The CDR3, as DNA: TGTGCCAGCAGTTCTACAGGCTATGGCTACACCTTC.

The chain joins TRBV3-1 (or the pseudogene TRBV3-2) to TRBJ2-3; weak D call: TRBD2 (6 bases). CDR3 length: 16 residues. CDR1 and CDR2 from the germline V gene are LGHDT and YNNKEL (reference sequence). Trimming stripped 2 bases from V and 3 bases from J, with 15 bases between. CDR3 amino acids: CASSQKERVRTDTQYF. CDR3 DNA sequence: TGTGCCAGCAGCCAAAAGGAGCGGGTGAGAACAGATACGCAGTATTTT.

The chain uses TRBV18 and TRBJ1-6; 7 positions match TRBD1. The CDR3 is 14 amino acids. V shed 6 bases, J shed 7 bases, and the junction held 6 bases outside the gene matches. CDR1 and CDR2 (germline): KGHSH, LQKENI. The CDR3 coding sequence is TGTGCCAGCTCCCCCCGGGACAGAAATTCACCCCTCCACTTT. Amino acid sequence: CASSPRDRNSPLHF. The whole variable domain, remainder taken from reference TRBV18 and TRBJ1-6, is NAGVMQNPRHLVRRRGQEARLRCSPMKGHSHVYWYRQLPEEGLKFMVYLQKENIIDESGMPKERFSAEFPKEGPSILRIQQVVRGDSAAYFCASSPRDRNSPLHFGNGTRLTVT.

This clone was observed once. The rearrangement links TRBV6-1 to TRBJ1-2; TRBD1 might be the D (5 bases). The CDR3 has 15 amino acids. V dropped 1 base and J dropped 8 bases, with 17 bases sitting between them. Germline V gene lookup returns CDR1 MNHNS and CDR2 SASEGT. DNA for the CDR3: TGTGCCAGCAGTGAAGGTTCCCCAGGGAAGTCAGGCTACACCTTC. This translates into CASSEGSPGKSGYTF.

The CDR3 region is CASTDSTDYNSPLHF. In DNA, the CDR3 is TGCGCCAGCACGGATTCGACAGATTATAATTCACCCCTCCACTTT. This chain uses TRBV5-1 with TRBJ1-6, with D possibly TRBD1 on 5 matching bases. Germline CDR1 SGHRS, CDR2 YFSETQ. The CDR3 contains 15 residues. V was trimmed by 6 bases and J by 4 bases, leaving 14 bases between them.

This clone was detected only a few times. The gene calls are TRBV7-9 and TRBJ1-1; no definite D call. Germline-derived CDR1 and CDR2 are SEHNR and FQNEAQ (reference sequence). This CDR3 is 15 amino acids long. The V gene lost 2 bases and the J gene lost 2 bases, with 12 bases spanning the gap. The CDR3 loop is CASSLNGQQNTEAFF. The CDR3 DNA is TGTGCCAGCAGCTTAAATGGGCAGCAAAACACTGAAGCTTTCTTT.

To note about this clone: This sample also contains other DNA sequences that code for the same CDR3. The chain combines TRBV3-1 (or the pseudogene TRBV3-2) with TRBJ1-2, with D possibly being TRBD1 (5 bases). The CDR3 has 13 amino acids. Trimming pared 1 base from V and 8 bases from J, leaving 11 bases between. Germline assignment: CDR1 LGHDT and CDR2 YNNKEL (reference sequence). The CDR3 reads CASSQAARGGYTF. The CDR3 bases are TGTGCCAGCAGCCAAGCTGCAAGGGGCGGCTACACCTTC.

The chain uses TRBV7-2 and TRBJ2-1, with D perhaps matching TRBD2 (5 bases). CDR1 is SGHTA, CDR2 FQGNSA, per germline. Trimming removed 5 bases at V and 0 bases at J, with 14 bases between. This CDR3 is built from 16 residues. CDR3 nucleotides: TGTGCCAGCAGCCCGCTAGCTGTTAGCTCCTACAATGAGCAGTTCTTC. It is translated as CASSPLAVSSYNEQFF.

The rearrangement joins TRBV28 to TRBJ1-5; the match to TRBD1 covers 8 bases. Trimming cost V 6 bases and J 6 bases; bases outside gene matches: 7. There are 14 residues in the CDR3. Per germline, CDR1 MDHEN and CDR2 SYDVKM. CDR3 protein: CASSIDRGSQPQHF. CDR3 bases: TGTGCCAGCAGCATAGACAGGGGAAGTCAGCCCCAGCATTTT.

This chain connects TRBV18 to TRBJ1-5; D might be TRBD1 (5 bases). The CDR3 length is 13 residues. Trimming took 6 bases from V and 7 from J, leaving 13 bases between them. Germline loops: CDR1 KGHSH, CDR2 LQKENI. CDR3 region: CASSLGREQPQHF. As DNA, the CDR3 is TGTGCCAGCTCCCTGGGCAGGGAACAGCCCCAGCATTTT.